This TCR beta chain was retrieved from a study of PD-1 blockade in mismatch repair-deficient tumors. Overall study context: All were previously treated, progressing patients with approximately 12 mismatch repair-deficient cancer types.

TCRdb's copy holds only in-frame clones and misses some; the assay was immunoSEQ multiplex PCR. The sample has 30,000 to 40,000 clones, 80% seen once. Turning to this clone: Its target is not known.

Every patient had mismatch repair deficiency by PCR or immunohistochemistry. The TCR-sequenced patients were a few responders to pembrolizumab. General observations from the study: Rapid post-treatment expansion, then contraction, generally preceding radiologic response, marked tumor-resident clones.

In germline, CDR1 is SGHTA, CDR2 FQGTGA. The CDR3 spans 13 residues. Trimming took 2 bases from V and 5 from J, leaving 9 bases between them. The specimen was PBMCs, collected 6 weeks after starting pembrolizumab. The receptor was derived from an adult with mismatch repair-deficient cancer. V gene TRBV7-3 combines with J gene TRBJ1-1, with a tentative D call TRBD1 (5 bases). CDR3 protein: CASSLQGRTEAFF. The CDR3 region has the DNA TGTGCCAGCAGCTTACAGGGCCGAACTGAAGCTTTCTTT.